Below are 21 T cell receptor beta chains sequenced from a single sample in a study of T-cell memory formation after mild COVID-19. TCRdb re-called the 5' RACE reads with MiXCR, one entry per CDR3 protein. The table has roughly 300,000 distinct CDR3 sequences, roughly an eighth seen once. Sequences were obtained from PBMCs or a T cell subset sorted from them (not recorded which). All receptors come from a man aged 18 to 30 who had mild COVID-19 (a few samples of this study predate the infection). Cell type and time point are not known.

J is TRBJ2-1 and V is TRBV7-9; unclear D gene. There are 14 residues in the CDR3. Looked up from germline, CDR1 is SEHNR and CDR2 is FQNEAQ (reference sequence). Trimming cost V 7 bases and J 10 bases, with 20 bases left between them. The CDR3 DNA follows: TGTGCCAGCACCGTGGACGGCCTAGTAGCCGAGCAGTTCTTC. As protein: CASTVDGLVAEQFF.

J is TRBJ2-4 and V is TRBV20-1; D is possibly TRBD2 (5 bases). Germline V lookup: CDR1 DFQATT, CDR2 SNEGSKA (reference sequence). V dropped 7 bases and J dropped 7 bases, with 17 bases sitting between them. This CDR3 is built from 13 residues. This CDR3 reads CSVVNGVGNIQYF. The CDR3 DNA is TGCAGTGTTGTGAACGGGGTTGGGAACATTCAGTACTTC.

This chain uses TRBV5-5 with TRBJ2-5; no definite D call. There are 13 residues in the CDR3. Germline loops: CDR1 SGHKS, CDR2 YYEKEE (reference sequence). V lost 2 bases to trimming and J lost 7 bases, with 12 bases between them. The CDR3 DNA is TGTGCCAGCAGCTTTAGTACGTTCTTGACCCAGTACTTC. Amino acids: CASSFSTFLTQYF. Drawing the rest from reference TRBV5-5 and TRBJ2-5, the complete variable domain is DAGVTQSPTHLIKTRGQQVTLRCSPISGHKSVSWYQQVLGQGPQFIFQYYEKEERGRGNFPDRFSARQFPNYSSELNVNALLLGDSALYLCASSFSTFLTQYFGPGTRLLVL.

The chain combines TRBV7-9 with TRBJ2-7, with 8 bases identical to TRBD1. Trimming at V came to 0 bases and at J to 7 bases, leaving 8 bases not matched to a gene. Germline values: CDR1 SEHNR, CDR2 FQNEAQ (reference sequence). There are 15 residues in the CDR3. CDR3 in DNA: TGTGCCAGCAGCTTAGCTGGGACAGGCGTTCGGGAGCAGTACTTC. Translating gives CASSLAGTGVREQYF. Variable domain in full (rest from reference TRBV7-9 and TRBJ2-7): DTGVSQNPRHKITKRGQNVTFRCDPISEHNRLYWYRQTLGQGPEFLTYFQNEAQLEKSRLLSDRFSAERPKGSFSTLEIQRTEQGDSAMYLCASSLAGTGVREQYFGPGTRLTVT.

This clonotype was counted at least ten times. This chain connects TRBV7-6 to TRBJ2-7; TRBD2 might be the D (5 bases). Deletions cut 5 bases from V and 0 bases from J, with 8 bases between. Germline loops: CDR1 SGHVS, CDR2 FNYEAQ. CDR3 length equals 13 residues. The CDR3 sequence: CASSLGDSYEQYV. The DNA of the CDR3 is TGTGCCAGCAGCCTCGGGGACTCCTACGAGCAGTACGTC.

V gene TRBV20-1 combines with J gene TRBJ1-2; D is possibly TRBD1 (6 bases). CDR3 size: 15 residues. Trimming stripped 1 base from V and 8 bases from J, with 20 bases between. CDR1 is DFQATT, CDR2 SNEGSKA, per germline (reference sequence). The CDR3, as DNA: TGCAGTGCTAGAGCTCTCGGGGCAGGGGTGGACGGCTACACCTTC. The encoded protein is CSARALGAGVDGYTF.

The CDR3 nucleotides read TGCAGTGCTAGAGATACCGGAACTGAAGCTTTCTTT. Translating gives CSARDTGTEAFF. The chain has TRBV20-1 and TRBJ1-1; no definite D call. CDR3 length: 12 residues. Trimming shortened V by 0 bases and J by 5 bases, and 7 bases separated the two germline ends. Looked up from germline, CDR1 is DFQATT and CDR2 is SNEGSKA (reference sequence).

V and J are TRBV5-6 and TRBJ2-7, with D possibly matching TRBD2 (7 bases). Per germline, CDR1 SGHDT and CDR2 YYEEEE. Trimming removed 5 bases at V and 3 bases at J, with 15 bases between. The CDR3 is 14 amino acids. The CDR3 sequence: CASSLWGGGYEQYF. The CDR3 coding sequence is TGTGCCAGCAGTCTCTGGGGGGGCGGCTACGAGCAGTACTTC.

The J gene is TRBJ2-3, the V gene TRBV20-1; unclear D gene. V lost 3 bases to trimming and J lost 2 bases, with 6 bases between them. This CDR3 spans 12 amino acids. Germline lookup yields CDR1 DFQATT and CDR2 SNEGSKA (reference sequence). This chain's CDR3 is CSARGVTDTQYF. The CDR3 coding sequence is TGCAGTGCTAGGGGCGTCACAGATACGCAGTATTTT.

The V gene is TRBV7-2, the J gene TRBJ1-4; D unresolved. The germline gives CDR1 SGHTA, CDR2 FQGNSA. Trimming shortened V by 3 bases and J by 10 bases, and 6 bases separated the two germline ends. CDR3 length: 11 residues. The CDR3 nucleotides are TGTGCCAGCAGCTTGATGGGAAAACTGTTTTTT. Amino acids: CASSLMGKLFF.

This clonotype was observed at least ten times. The chain joins TRBV14 to TRBJ1-1, with D possibly matching TRBD1 (5 bases). This CDR3 has 14 amino acids. Between the trimmed V and J ends, which lost 2 bases and 5 bases, there was a span of 12 bases. The germline CDR1 and CDR2 sequences are SGHDN and FVKESK. The CDR3 DNA reads TGTGCCAGCAGCCAAAGGGGTGGGTATACTGAAGCTTTCTTT. Protein product: CASSQRGGYTEAFF.

The chain couples TRBV4-2 to TRBJ2-3, with 10 nucleotides matching TRBD2. J lost 6 bases, V lost 7 bases, and 16 bases had no gene match. Germline V gene data show CDR1 as LGHNA and CDR2 as YNFKEQ. The CDR3 contains 17 residues. Written as DNA, the CDR3 is TGTGCCAGCACCCACAGGACTAGCGGTTTAGCGGGGGATACGCAGTATTTT. Protein product: CASTHRTSGLAGDTQYF.

At least ten counts were recorded for this clonotype. The chain employs TRBV9 and TRBJ2-2; tentative D call: TRBD1 (6 bases). CDR1 SGDLS and CDR2 YYNGEE come from the germline V gene. This CDR3 is 15 amino acids long. The germline V and J ends were trimmed by 5 bases and 2 bases, with 13 bases remaining between them. The chain's CDR3 is CASSVGTLNTGELFF. The CDR3 bases are TGTGCCAGCAGTGTCGGGACACTAAACACCGGGGAGCTGTTTTTT.

This clonotype was counted many times. The chain couples TRBV7-2 to TRBJ2-7; D uncertain. Germline-derived CDR1 and CDR2 are SGHTA and FQGNSA. CDR3 length equals 12 residues. The germline V and J ends were trimmed by 4 bases and 0 bases, with 4 bases remaining between them. CDR3 residues: CASSSPSYEQYF. The CDR3 coding sequence is TGTGCCAGCAGCTCGCCCTCCTACGAGCAGTACTTC.

This clonotype has only a few counts. The chain uses TRBV7-2 and TRBJ2-1; a weak D match, TRBD1 (5 bases). The CDR3 runs 14 residues. Trimming left V 5 bases short and J 2 bases short, with 10 bases between. Germline CDR1 and CDR2: SGHTA and FQGNSA. This chain's CDR3 is CASSPQTAYNEQFF. The CDR3 DNA follows: TGTGCCAGCAGCCCCCAGACAGCCTACAATGAGCAGTTCTTC.

The chain combines TRBV9 with TRBJ1-3; 9 bases map to TRBD1. The germline gives CDR1 SGDLS, CDR2 YYNGEE. CDR3 size: 16 residues. The ends lost 3 bases at V and 0 bases at J; junction bases unmatched: 4. The CDR3 region is CASSAGTGSSGNTIYF. The CDR3 nucleotides are TGTGCCAGCAGCGCCGGGACAGGGAGCTCTGGAAACACCATATATTTT.

This clonotype appeared a few times. The V and J genes are TRBV12-3 or TRBV12-4 and TRBJ1-6, with D unresolved. V was trimmed by 3 bases and J by 10 bases, leaving 13 bases between them. CDR3 length: 14 residues. The CDR3 is CASSFFGLESPLHF. The CDR3 DNA reads as TGTGCCAGCAGTTTCTTCGGGTTGGAGTCACCCCTCCACTTT.

This clonotype was counted between two and nine times. The chain has TRBV7-9 and TRBJ2-5; D unresolved. Trimming removed 2 bases at V and 1 base at J, with 8 bases between. This CDR3 comprises 14 residues. Per the germline V gene, CDR1 is SEHNR and CDR2 is FQNEAQ (reference sequence). The CDR3 loop reads CASSLSSFQETQYF. As DNA, the CDR3 is TGTGCCAGCAGCTTATCCAGTTTCCAAGAGACCCAGTACTTC.

V usage is TRBV7-9 and J usage is TRBJ1-5; unclear D gene. Germline lookup yields CDR1 SEHNR and CDR2 FQNEAQ (reference sequence). The CDR3 totals 13 residues. V lost 3 bases, J lost 5 bases, and 8 bases lay in between. CDR3 residues: CASSFSGDQPQHF. CDR3 nucleotide sequence: TGTGCCAGCAGCTTCTCAGGAGATCAGCCCCAGCATTTT.

This sequence joins TRBV6-2 or TRBV6-3 and TRBJ2-1; 11 positions agree with TRBD2. J was trimmed by 11 bases and V by 6 bases; bases with no gene match: 15. CDR1 and CDR2 (germline): MNHEY, SVGEGT. The CDR3 loop spans 16 amino acids. The CDR3 DNA follows: TGTGCCAGCAGGGGGGGACCGGGACTAGCGGACTTCAAGCAGTTCTTC. It yields the protein CASRGGPGLADFKQFF.

The V call is TRBV4-3, the J call TRBJ2-3, with 14 bases identical to TRBD2. The CDR3 covers 18 residues. The V gene end was trimmed by 0 bases and the J gene end by 2 bases; junction bases not matched to a gene: 4. The germline V gene has CDR1 LGHNA and CDR2 YSLEER. CDR3 residues: CASSQDLTSGGDTDTQYF. CDR3 bases: TGCGCCAGCAGCCAAGATTTGACTAGCGGGGGGGACACAGATACGCAGTATTTT.